This entry lists 6 T cell receptor beta chains sequenced from one sample in a study of OX40 agonist ivuxolimab in advanced cancers. The protocol was immunoSEQ multiplex PCR, while the TCRdb copy is restricted to in-frame clones and leaves out a portion. The sample carries approximately 68,000 clones, roughly 84% recorded once. The sequencing used CD4+ or CD8+ T cells sorted from blood, collected in a trial of the OX40 agonist ivuxolimab. The receptor set was obtained from an adult with an advanced solid tumor such as melanoma, head and neck, liver or kidney cancer.

This clone showed up just once. The rearrangement joins TRBV4-3 to TRBJ2-3, with 11 positions matching TRBD2. Trimming cost V 4 bases and J 0 bases; bases outside gene matches: 3. Germline V gene sequence: CDR1 LGHNA, CDR2 YSLEER. This CDR3 spans 16 amino acids. DNA of the CDR3: TGCGCCAGCAGCCTGACTAGCGGGGCTAGCACAGATACGCAGTATTTT. It translates to CASSLTSGASTDTQYF.

The chain combines TRBV7-2 with TRBJ1-4, with a weak D call TRBD1 (6 bases). V lost 7 bases to trimming and J lost 1 base, with 10 bases between them. Germline V gene sequence: CDR1 SGHTA, CDR2 FQGNSA. This CDR3 is built from 14 residues. CDR3 amino acids: CASKRGLTNEKLFF. CDR3 bases: TGTGCCAGCAAGCGGGGGCTAACTAATGAAAAACTGTTTTTT.

This clone was picked up a small number of times. V usage is TRBV5-6 and J usage is TRBJ1-5, with 7 bases fitting TRBD1. The CDR3 spans 17 residues. Looked up from germline, CDR1 is SGHDT and CDR2 is YYEEEE. Trimming removed 3 bases from V and 1 base from J; junction bases left unmatched: 10. The CDR3 region is CASSSGGGFRSNQPQHF. The CDR3 DNA sequence: TGTGCCAGCAGCTCAGGGGGAGGGTTCAGAAGCAATCAGCCCCAGCATTTT.

This clone was found once. The gene calls are TRBV27 and TRBJ2-7, with 7 bases aligning to TRBD2. The junction had 13 bases not matched to a gene; V was cut back by 8 bases and J by 3 bases. Germline-derived CDR1 and CDR2 are MNHEY and SMNVEV (reference sequence). The CDR3 runs to 15 residues. The CDR3 DNA sequence: TGTGCCAGCCGCACCCTCGGGGGGACTAACTACGAGCAGTACTTC. Its translation is CASRTLGGTNYEQYF.

The chain recombines TRBV11-2 with TRBJ2-4; 7 nucleotides line up with TRBD1. The CDR3 length is 14 residues. The germline V gene encodes CDR1 SGHAT and CDR2 FQNNGV. V lost 5 bases, J lost 7 bases, and 8 bases stayed unmatched. The DNA for the CDR3 is TGTGCCAGCAGCCCTCAGACAGGGCTGAACATTCAGTACTTC. It codes for CASSPQTGLNIQYF.

The V call is TRBV28, the J call TRBJ2-1; 8 positions agree with TRBD2. Trimming took 2 bases from V and 3 from J; bases not matched to a gene: 3. The CDR3 runs to 15 residues. CDR1 and CDR2 (germline): MDHEN, SYDVKM. The CDR3 sequence is CASSLMAGGYNEQFF. CDR3 bases: TGTGCCAGCAGTTTAATGGCGGGAGGCTACAATGAGCAGTTCTTC.